The source of this T cell receptor beta chain is a study of tissue T cells after allogeneic stem cell transplantation. Study conclusions and caveats: The study did not identify alloreactive or antigen-specific tissue TCRs, and some clones might be persisting host cells. Few T cell clones were shared across patients, but motif clusters showed tissue-specific shared signatures. Tissue-detected TCR repertoire was only partly captured by blood and spleen T cells. Anatomically similar tissues had similar TCR repertoires within each patient.

Comments on this clone: Antigen specificity is unknown. Gene names are mouse gene names.

Here immunoSEQ multiplex PCR was the method, and the copy in TCRdb shows in-frame clones only, minus some. Here the sample spans roughly 20,000 clones, 69% being singletons. This TCR was recovered from a female BALB/c mouse in good health. The MHC haplotype of this mouse line is H2-d. Sequencing was carried out using blood.

Here the CDR3 reads CASSIIWGRENTLYF. CDR3 bases read: TGTGCCAGCAGTATCATCTGGGGGCGGGAAAACACCTTGTAC. The gene calls are TRBV19 and TRBJ2-4; D is possibly TRBD2 (7 bases). The read comes to an end 1 residue before the CDR3 does, leaving the germline J gene to fill in the end. Germline assignment: CDR1 FNHDT and CDR2 SITEND (reference sequence). The CDR3 extends over 15 amino acids. Trimming left V 2 bases short and J 4 bases short, with 14 bases between.